This is a list of T cell receptor beta chains from one sample in a study of radiation and T cells in renal cell carcinoma. Some clones are missing from TCRdb's copy, which holds only in-frame ones; the method was immunoSEQ multiplex PCR. The sample contains approximately 150,000 clones, approximately 87% of which appear only once. The specimen was blood, collected from a patient whose treatment included radiotherapy and nephrectomy. Source of these receptors: a woman between 45 and 60 years old with renal cell carcinoma. CDR3s include the opening cysteine and the closing phenylalanine or tryptophan. Each record gives: J gene, D gene, V gene, clone size, CDR3 DNA, CDR3 protein. A D gene is named only where the DNA matches it firmly. Clone size is given for some rows only: seen once, a few or many times, or a class if the clone is expanded.

>TRBJ1-5|-|TRBV15|-
TGTGCCACCAGCAGAGGCCAGGGGATAAATCAGCCCCAGCATTTT
CATSRGQGINQPQHF
>TRBJ2-5|-|TRBV7-2|-
TGTGCCAGCAGCTTAGGGTCCGGGCAGTGGGGAGACGAGACCCAGTACTTC
CASSLGSGQWGDETQYF
>TRBJ2-3|-|TRBV20-1|once
TGCAGTGCGCACTGGGCAGATACGCAGTATTTT
CSAHWADTQYF
>TRBJ1-2|-|TRBV2|-
TGTGCCAGCAGTGAAGACCCACCCTCTTACTATGGCTACACCTTC
CASSEDPPSYYGYTF
>TRBJ1-5|TRBD1|TRBV7-2|-
TGTGCCAGCAGCCGGGACAGGGGAGGCAATCAGCCCCAGCATTTT
CASSRDRGGNQPQHF
>TRBJ2-1|TRBD1|TRBV5-6|-
TGTGCCAGCAGCTTCGGGACAGATATAGAGCAGTTCTTC
CASSFGTDIEQFF
>TRBJ1-4|-|TRBV5-4|-
TGTGCCAGCAGCCGGGCGACAGTTGAAAAACTGTTTTTT
CASSRATVEKLFF
>TRBJ2-7|-|TRBV6-1|-
TGTGCCAGCTTACGGGACGGTTCCTACGAGCAGTACTTC
CASLRDGSYEQYF
>TRBJ2-3|-|TRBV7-9|-
TGTGCCAGCAGTTGGACAGACCGCACAGATACGCAGTATTTT
CASSWTDRTDTQYF
>TRBJ2-1|-|TRBV5-1|-
TGCGCCAGCAGCCCCCTATTTGGCAATGAGCAGTTCTTC
CASSPLFGNEQFF
>TRBJ2-4|-|TRBV10-3|-
TGTGCCATCAGTGAGACTAGAAGTGACATTCAGTACTTC
CAISETRSDIQYF
>TRBJ1-6|-|TRBV5-6|-
TGTGCCAGCAGCCTAGGACAGCGATGGGATAATTCACCCCTCCACTTT
CASSLGQRWDNSPLHF
>TRBJ1-2|-|TRBV5-6|-
TGTGCCAGCAGCTTGGCAGATGGGGGTGGCTACACCTTC
CASSLADGGGYTF
>TRBJ2-7|-|TRBV5-4|many
TGTGCCAGCAGCTTGGGGACTCCCTCCTACGAGCAGTACTTC
CASSLGTPSYEQYF
>TRBJ2-3|-|TRBV7-2|-
TGTGCCAGCAGCACTTCGGGGTATACGCAGTATTTT
CASSTSGYTQYF
>TRBJ1-1|-|TRBV4-1|-
TGCGCCAGCAGCGCCCCCCGAGGCAGGGCTGACCTTATGAACACTGAAGCTTTCTTT
CASSAPRGRADLMNTEAFF
>TRBJ1-4|-|TRBV4-3|-
TGCGCCAGCAGCCAAGAAACTTCTAATGAAAAACTGTTTTTT
CASSQETSNEKLFF
>TRBJ2-7|TRBD2|TRBV7-2|-
TGTGCCAGCAGCACATCGGGACTAATCTACGAGCAGTACTTC
CASSTSGLIYEQYF
>TRBJ2-2|TRBD2|TRBV27|-
TGTGCCAGCAGTTTATGGGGGGGAACCGGGGAGCTGTTTTTT
CASSLWGGTGELFF
>TRBJ1-1|-|TRBV7-2|once
TGTGCCAGCAGCATGTGGGGCGTGACTCCTGGCTCTGAAGCTTTCTTT
CASSMWGVTPGSEAFF
>TRBJ2-7|-|TRBV7-2|-
TGTGCCAGCAGCTCGCGGACCGCCGCTGGCGAGCAGTACTTC
CASSSRTAAGEQYF
>TRBJ1-2|-|TRBV13|-
TGTGCCAGCAGCTCGAGAAATGTCGGGCGTCTCCGGGGCTACACCTTC
CASSSRNVGRLRGYTF
>TRBJ2-3|TRBD1|TRBV2|-
TGTGCCAGCAGTGGGACGGGGGACAGGGGAAAAACCCGCTATGGCACAGATACGCAGTATTTT
CASSGTGDRGKTRYGTDTQYF
>TRBJ1-4|TRBD1|TRBV7-2|-
TGTGCCAGCAGCTTAGCCCGAGCCCCAGGACAGGGTGTCGAAAAACTGTTTTTT
CASSLARAPGQGVEKLFF
>TRBJ1-5|-|TRBV25-1|-
TGTGCCAGCAGTGAGGCGTCAGGGGAGGGTCAGCCCCAGCATTTT
CASSEASGEGQPQHF
>TRBJ1-5|-|TRBV6-5|-
TGTGCCAGCAGTTACTCGAACCGGCCCAGCAATCAGCCCCAGCATTTT
CASSYSNRPSNQPQHF
>TRBJ2-7|-|TRBV5-1|-
TGCGCCAGCAGCTTGAGCGGGCCTGCTACGTCCTACGAGCAGTACTTC
CASSLSGPATSYEQYF
>TRBJ2-5|TRBD2|TRBV5-4|-
TGTGCCAGCAGCCCGGCAAAGCGGGAGGGCCTAGAGACCCAGTACTTC
CASSPAKREGLETQYF
>TRBJ2-3|TRBD2|TRBV5-6|-
TGTGCCAGCAGCTTGCAGGCGGGAGGGGCAGATACGCAGTATTTT
CASSLQAGGADTQYF
>TRBJ1-5|-|TRBV4-2|few
TGTGCCAGCAGCCAATTGGACAGTCCAGATCAGCCCCAGCATTTT
CASSQLDSPDQPQHF
>TRBJ1-2|-|TRBV5-8|once
TGTGCCAGCAGCTCCTTGGGGCAGGGTCATGACTACACCTTC
CASSSLGQGHDYTF
>TRBJ1-2|TRBD1|TRBV28|few
TGTGCCAGCAGCCTTAGGGGGCGTGACTATGGCTACACCTTC
CASSLRGRDYGYTF
>TRBJ2-7|-|TRBV5-4|-
TGTGCCAGCAGCTGGACCGGGACGAACTACGAGCAGTACTTC
CASSWTGTNYEQYF
>TRBJ1-4|-|TRBV5-1|few
TGCGCCAGCAGCCTTATCGGGGGAGATAATGAAAAACTGTTTTTT
CASSLIGGDNEKLFF
>TRBJ1-4|-|TRBV10-3|-
TGTGCCATCAGCGCGGGCTCGGGGAGGGAAAAACTGTTTTTT
CAISAGSGREKLFF
>TRBJ1-1|-|TRBV10-3|-
TGTGCCATCAGGCAGGGCACGGACACTGAAGCTTTCTTT
CAIRQGTDTEAFF
>TRBJ2-3|TRBD1|TRBV13|-
TGTGCCAGCAGCTTAGAGGGGGCTAGCACAGATACGCAGTATTTT
CASSLEGASTDTQYF
>TRBJ2-4|TRBD2|TRBV19|few
TGTGCCAGTAGTAAGGTCGGACTAGCGGATGGGGCCAAAAACATTCAGTACTTC
CASSKVGLADGAKNIQYF
>TRBJ1-5|TRBD1|TRBV6-1|-
TGTGCCAGCAGTGCCGGGACAGATAGCAATCAGCCCCAGCATTTT
CASSAGTDSNQPQHF
>TRBJ2-5|TRBD2|TRBV6-1|-
TGTGCCAGCAGTGAAGGTAGCGGGAGAAGAGAGACCCAGTACTTC
CASSEGSGRRETQYF
>TRBJ1-1|TRBD1|TRBV9|-
TGTGCCAGCAGCTTGGGGACAGAGAACACTGAAGCTTTCTTT
CASSLGTENTEAFF
>TRBJ2-4|-|TRBV28|-
TGTGCCAGCATTAGCGGAACCATTCAGTACTTC
CASISGTIQYF
>TRBJ1-5|-|TRBV7-2|-
TGTGCCAGCAGCTCAGGACTCAATCAGCCCCAGCATTTT
CASSSGLNQPQHF
>TRBJ2-7|-|TRBV18|few
TGTGCCAGCTCACCCGAATCCCACGAGCAGTACTTC
CASSPESHEQYF
>TRBJ1-1|-|TRBV6-6|-
TGTGCCAGCAGTTATCACAGCCGATTCGGTGGTTTCTTT
CASSYHSRFGGFF
>TRBJ2-1|TRBD2|TRBV11-2|few
TGTGCCAGCAGCTCCGGACTAGCGGTGTACAATGAGCAGTTCTTC
CASSSGLAVYNEQFF
>TRBJ1-6|TRBD1|TRBV5-4|-
TGTGCCAGCAGGGGACAGGGGCGAGGCTCCTATAATTCACCCCTCCACTTT
CASRGQGRGSYNSPLHF
>TRBJ1-2|-|TRBV28|few
TGTGCCAGCAGTTCCCCAGGACAGCCCAGCTATGGCTACACCTTC
CASSSPGQPSYGYTF
>TRBJ2-7|-|TRBV27|-
TGTGCCAGCAGACTACAGTCATTGTTGGCGGACGAGCAGTACTTC
CASRLQSLLADEQYF
>TRBJ1-6|-|TRBV7-2|-
TGTGCCAGCAGCCCGGCGGGTTGGGGCCCCCTCCACTTT
CASSPAGWGPLHF
>TRBJ1-5|-|TRBV2|-
TGTGCCAGCAGTGAACCTAGCAATCAGCCCCAGCATTTT
CASSEPSNQPQHF
>TRBJ1-1|-|TRBV20-1|once
TGCAGTTATGGACGTAACACTGAAGCTTTCTTT
CSYGRNTEAFF